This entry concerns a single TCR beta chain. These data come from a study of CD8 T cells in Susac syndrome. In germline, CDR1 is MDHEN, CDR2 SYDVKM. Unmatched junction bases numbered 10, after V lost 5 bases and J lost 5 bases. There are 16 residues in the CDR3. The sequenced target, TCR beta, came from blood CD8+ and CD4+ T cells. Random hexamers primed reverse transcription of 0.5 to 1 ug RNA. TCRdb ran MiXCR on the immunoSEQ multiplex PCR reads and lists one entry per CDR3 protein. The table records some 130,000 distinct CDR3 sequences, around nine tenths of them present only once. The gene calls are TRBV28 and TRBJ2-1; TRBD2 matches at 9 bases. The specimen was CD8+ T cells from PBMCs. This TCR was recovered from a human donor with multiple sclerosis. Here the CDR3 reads CASSLLREGLDNEQFF. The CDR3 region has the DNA TGTGCCAGCAGTCTGTTGCGGGAGGGCCTCGACAATGAGCAGTTCTTC.